Following are 18 T cell receptor beta chains from one sample sequenced in a study of T cells after yellow fever vaccination (dated by TCRdb to between 2018 and 2021). The protocol used for the library was 5' RACE. TCRdb shows the sequencer as Illumina NovaSeq 6000. TCRdb passed the public sequencing reads through fastp at Q25 and MiXCR, retaining productive beta sequences. Every distinct CDR3 protein forms one entry, paired with its most common genes and DNA. Across this sample there are 150,000 to 200,000 distinct CDR3 sequences, with roughly 11% seen only once. 30% to 45% of the sample comes from the top ten. In light of the paper, this sample's treatment or condition label describes: live attenuated yellow fever vaccine strain. The material sequenced was CD8+ T cells sorted from PBMCs, taken 15 days after the yellow fever booster vaccination. These TCRs come from a man aged 18-30 years who received the YFV17D yellow fever vaccine.

This clonotype was detected a few times. The V and J genes are TRBV5-1 and TRBJ2-1; perhaps TRBD1 as D (6 bases). The length of the CDR3 is 15 residues. Germline-derived CDR1 and CDR2 are SGHRS and YFSETQ. V dropped 4 bases and J dropped 3 bases, with 14 bases sitting between them. The CDR3 loop is CASSLPGAFYNEQFF. The CDR3 nucleotides read TGCGCCAGCAGCCTGCCAGGGGCCTTCTACAATGAGCAGTTCTTC.

V gene TRBV11-2 combines with J gene TRBJ1-1; TRBD1 matches at 9 bases. Losses at the gene ends were 5 bases for V and 3 bases for J; bases not matched to a gene: 10. Germline-derived CDR1 and CDR2 are SGHAT and FQNNGV. This CDR3 is built from 16 residues. The CDR3 DNA reads TGTGCCAGCAGCCCCGCCGGACAGGGGTGGGACACTGAAGCTTTCTTT. Translation gives CASSPAGQGWDTEAFF.

This clonotype was counted a few times. The chain has TRBV6-1 and TRBJ2-1; TRBD2 might be the D (6 bases). The CDR3 totals 14 residues. The V gene's germline CDR1 is MNHNS and CDR2 SASEGT. Trimming removed 6 bases at V and 0 bases at J, with 9 bases between. The CDR3 nucleotides read TGTGCCAGCAGACGACTAGGCTCCTACAATGAGCAGTTCTTC. Amino acids: CASRRLGSYNEQFF.

At least ten counts were recorded for this clonotype. The genes are TRBV6-1 and TRBJ2-5; D is tentatively TRBD1 or TRBD2 (5 bases each). Germline values: CDR1 MNHNS, CDR2 SASEGT. This CDR3 is built from 15 residues. Trimming pared 4 bases from V and 5 bases from J, leaving 17 bases between. This CDR3 reads CASSGTGPVGETQYF. CDR3 nucleotide sequence: TGTGCCAGCAGTGGGACGGGGCCAGTGGGCGAGACCCAGTACTTC.

The chain combines TRBV27 with TRBJ1-2; weak D call: TRBD1 (5 bases). Germline lookup yields CDR1 MNHEY and CDR2 SMNVEV (reference sequence). This CDR3 has 16 amino acids. V was shortened by 6 bases and J by 4 bases, with 21 bases between the two germline ends. The CDR3 sequence: CASSPPPGTAVYGYTF. The CDR3 DNA reads as TGTGCCAGCAGCCCCCCCCCCGGGACGGCTGTCTATGGCTACACCTTC.

The DNA for the CDR3 is TGTGCCAGCAGTGCAGACAGGCCCAAAAACATTCAGTACTTC. It is translated as CASSADRPKNIQYF. The chain employs TRBV2 and TRBJ2-4; D may be TRBD1 (6 bases). CDR1 and CDR2 (germline): SNHLY, FYNNEI. The ends were cut back, 4 bases at V and 2 bases at J, with 9 bases in the middle. The length of the CDR3 is 14 residues. Full variable domain (outside the CDR3, taken from reference TRBV2 and TRBJ2-4): EPEVTQTPSHQVTQMGQEVILRCVPISNHLYFYWYRQILGQKVEFLVSFYNNEISEKSEIFDDQFSVERPDGSNFTLKIRSTKLEDSAMYFCASSADRPKNIQYFGAGTRLSVL.

Relative to its sample, this clonotype is medium-sized (0.01 to 0.1%). The gene calls are TRBV29-1 and TRBJ2-7; D is uncertain. V was cut by 5 bases and J by 0 bases, with 14 bases left in between. In germline, CDR1 is SQVTM, CDR2 ANQGSEA. This CDR3 has 14 amino acids. CDR3 region: CSVFLDSSSYEQYF. The CDR3 DNA is TGCAGCGTTTTCCTAGACTCAAGCTCCTACGAGCAGTACTTC.

This clonotype was seen a handful of times. This sequence joins TRBV27 and TRBJ2-1, with D unresolved. Germline V gene data show CDR1 as MNHEY and CDR2 as SMNVEV (reference sequence). V lost 2 bases, J lost 10 bases, and 12 bases lay in between. The CDR3 totals 13 residues. The CDR3 reads CASSLVWGWEQFF. CDR3 nucleotide sequence: TGTGCCAGCAGTTTAGTTTGGGGTTGGGAGCAGTTCTTC.

Here the CDR3 DNA reads TGTGCCAGCAGCTATCGCAGGGGAGGCCATTGGGATACGCAGTATTTT. Residues: CASSYRRGGHWDTQYF. This chain joins TRBV7-9 and TRBJ2-3; D could derive from TRBD1 or TRBD2 (6 bases each). V lost 4 bases and J lost 6, with 20 bases in between. This CDR3 spans 16 amino acids. Germline V gives CDR1 SEHNR, CDR2 FQNEAQ (reference sequence). The complete variable domain, with remaining parts taken from reference TRBV7-9 and TRBJ2-3, reads DTGVSQNPRHKITKRGQNVTFRCDPISEHNRLYWYRQTLGQGPEFLTYFQNEAQLEKSRLLSDRFSAERPKGSFSTLEIQRTEQGDSAMYLCASSYRRGGHWDTQYFGPGTRLTVL.

The sample holds many counts of this clonotype. The chain is built from TRBV10-3 and TRBJ1-2; possibly TRBD1 for D (5 bases). Germline lookup yields CDR1 ENHRY and CDR2 SYGVKD. The CDR3 runs 16 residues. V was trimmed by 1 base and J by 0 bases, leaving 12 bases between them. CDR3 residues: CAISEYRDGANYGYTF. The CDR3 coding sequence is TGTGCCATCAGTGAGTACCGGGACGGAGCTAACTATGGCTACACCTTC.

This clonotype came up a few times. The chain uses TRBV5-6 and TRBJ2-7; D gene ambiguous. The germline V gene has CDR1 SGHDT and CDR2 YYEEEE. CDR3 size: 13 residues. V lost 3 bases and J lost 0, with 7 bases in between. DNA for the CDR3: TGTGCCAGCAGCTCCTCGAGCTCCTACGAGCAGTACTTC. Protein sequence: CASSSSSSYEQYF.

This clonotype has a handful of counts. CDR3 bases: TGTGCCAGCAGCCAAGCTTGGGCCAACACCGGGGAGCTGTTTTTT. Its protein product is CASSQAWANTGELFF. The chain carries TRBV4-2 and TRBJ2-2; no reliable D call. V was pared by 1 base and J by 2 bases, with 8 bases between. This CDR3 region has 15 residues. Germline CDR1 and CDR2: LGHNA and YNFKEQ.

J is TRBJ2-2 and V is TRBV6-6; possible D gene TRBD1, 6 bases. Germline loops: CDR1 MNHNY, CDR2 SVGAGI (reference sequence). Trimming shortened V by 8 bases and J by 0 bases, and 13 bases separated the two germline ends. This CDR3 is 15 amino acids long. CDR3 nucleotides: TGTGCCAGCCGGAACAGGGTCGCGAACACCGGGGAGCTGTTTTTT. This codes for CASRNRVANTGELFF.

This clonotype has more than one count but fewer than ten. V is TRBV7-8 and J is TRBJ2-3; the D gene is possibly TRBD1 (6 bases). The CDR3 extends over 16 amino acids. CDR1 is SGHVS and CDR2 is FQNEAQ in the germline V gene. V lost 4 bases and J 6 bases, leaving 20 bases between the germline ends. The CDR3: CASSSLGQTGTDTQYF. The CDR3 DNA follows: TGTGCCAGCAGCTCTCTTGGACAGACTGGAACGGATACGCAGTATTTT.

This clonotype showed up just a few times. The chain has TRBV7-9 and TRBJ2-2; no reliable D call. CDR1 SEHNR and CDR2 FQNEAQ come from the germline V gene (reference sequence). V shed 7 bases and J shed 7 bases, with 19 bases lying between them. The CDR3 contains 15 residues. CDR3 in amino acids: CASTLEKVVVGELFF. The DNA of the CDR3 is TGTGCCAGCACCCTTGAGAAGGTTGTGGTCGGGGAGCTGTTTTTT.

This sequence joins TRBV3-1 and TRBJ2-7; TRBD1 or TRBD2 may be the D gene (5 bases each). The V gene lost 4 bases and the J gene lost 3 bases, with 13 bases spanning the gap. There are 14 residues in the CDR3. Germline V lookup: CDR1 LGHDT, CDR2 YNNKEL (reference sequence). CDR3: CASSRDRSNYEQYF. DNA of the CDR3: TGTGCCAGCAGCCGGGACCGCAGCAACTACGAGCAGTACTTC.

The chain has TRBV20-1 and TRBJ1-5, with D tentatively TRBD1 (6 bases). V was clipped by 5 bases and J by 6 bases, with 11 bases between them. The CDR3 sequence is 12 residues long. CDR1 is DFQATT and CDR2 is SNEGSKA in the germline V gene (reference sequence). The CDR3 DNA reads as TGCAGTGCTCAACAGGGAGGTCAGCCCCAGCATTTT. Amino acid sequence: CSAQQGGQPQHF.

The chain couples TRBV19 to TRBJ2-7; D gene ambiguous. Germline V gene data show CDR1 as LNHDA and CDR2 as SQIVND (reference sequence). The CDR3 totals 12 residues. The germline V and J ends were trimmed by 6 bases and 3 bases, with 9 bases remaining between them. CDR3 loop: CASSDPYYEQYF. The DNA for the CDR3 is TGTGCCAGTAGCGATCCCTACTACGAGCAGTACTTC.